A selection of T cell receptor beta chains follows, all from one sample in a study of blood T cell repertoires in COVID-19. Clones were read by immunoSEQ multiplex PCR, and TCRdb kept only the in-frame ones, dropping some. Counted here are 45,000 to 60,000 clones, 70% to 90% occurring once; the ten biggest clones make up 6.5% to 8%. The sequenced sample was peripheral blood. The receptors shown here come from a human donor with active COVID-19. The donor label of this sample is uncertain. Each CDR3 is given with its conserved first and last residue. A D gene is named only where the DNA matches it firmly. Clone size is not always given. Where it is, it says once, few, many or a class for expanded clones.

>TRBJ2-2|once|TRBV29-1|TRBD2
TGCAGCGTTGGAGGGCCCGCCGGGAGGACCGGGGAGCTGTTTTTT
CSVGGPAGRTGELFF
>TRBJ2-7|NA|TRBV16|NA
TGTGCCAGCAGCAGTGTCGGGGGTACCTACGAGCAGTACTTC
CASSSVGGTYEQYF
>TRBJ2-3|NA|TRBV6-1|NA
TGTGCCAGCAGTGAACTCAGGGGGGGCACAGATACGCAGTATTTT
CASSELRGGTDTQYF
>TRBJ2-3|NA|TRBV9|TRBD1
TGTGCCAGCAGCATTTGGGACAGGGACACAGATACGCAGTATTTT
CASSIWDRDTDTQYF
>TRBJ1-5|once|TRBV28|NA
TGTGCCACCCGGGCCCCTTCGGAGGGTCAGCCCCAGCATTTT
CATRAPSEGQPQHF
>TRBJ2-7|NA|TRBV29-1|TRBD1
TGCAGCGCACAGGGACAGGGCTACGAGCAGTACTTC
CSAQGQGYEQYF
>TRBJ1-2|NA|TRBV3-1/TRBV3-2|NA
TGTGCCAGCAGCCAAGATCCGGGAATCTATGGCTACACCTTC
CASSQDPGIYGYTF
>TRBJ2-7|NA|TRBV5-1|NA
TGCGCCAGCAGCTTGGAACCAGATTCCTACGAGCAGTACTTC
CASSLEPDSYEQYF
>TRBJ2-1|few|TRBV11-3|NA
TGTGCCAGCAGCTCACACCGAGGTAGCGGCAACTACAATGAGCAGTTCTTC
CASSSHRGSGNYNEQFF
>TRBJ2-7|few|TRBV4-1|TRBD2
TGCGCCAGCAGCCAAGATAGTAGCGGGAGCTACGAGCAGTACTTC
CASSQDSSGSYEQYF
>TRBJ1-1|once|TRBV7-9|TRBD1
TGTGCCAGCAGCCAGGGGGGAGCGAACACTGAAGCTTTCTTT
CASSQGGANTEAFF
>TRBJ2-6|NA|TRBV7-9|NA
TGTGCCAGCAGCTTGAGGGTTTCTGGGGCCAACGTCCTGACTTTC
CASSLRVSGANVLTF
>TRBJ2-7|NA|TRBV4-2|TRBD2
TGTGCCAGCAGCCGAACCGGGACTAGCGGGACCTACGAGCAGTACTTC
CASSRTGTSGTYEQYF
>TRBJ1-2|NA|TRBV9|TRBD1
TGTGCCAGCAGCGTAGATAGGGTAACCGGACAGGCGAAACATGGCTACACCTTC
CASSVDRVTGQAKHGYTF
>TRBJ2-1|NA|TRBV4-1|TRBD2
TGCGCCAGCAGCGGTTGGGCTAGCGGGGCCTACAATGAGCAGTTCTTC
CASSGWASGAYNEQFF
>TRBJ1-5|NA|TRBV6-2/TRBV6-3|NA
TGTGCCAGCAGTCCCCACCGGGGACTGGGTCAGCCCCAGCATTTT
CASSPHRGLGQPQHF
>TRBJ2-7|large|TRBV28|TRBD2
TGTGCCAGCAGTACCACCTCTAGCGGCACAATAACCTACGAGCAGTACTTC
CASSTTSSGTITYEQYF
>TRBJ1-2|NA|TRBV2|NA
TGTGCCAGCAGTGTGGGTCAGGGCGCTAACTATGGCTACACCTTC
CASSVGQGANYGYTF
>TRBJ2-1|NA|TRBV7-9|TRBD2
TGTGCCAGCAGCCCTCCCATGAGACTAGCGGTCTACAATGAGCAGTTCTTC
CASSPPMRLAVYNEQFF
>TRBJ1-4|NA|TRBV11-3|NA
TGTGCCAGCAGCGCCCGGCGGGAAAAACTGTTTTTT
CASSARREKLFF
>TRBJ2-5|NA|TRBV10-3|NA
TGTGCCACCAGGGGAGATTTTGTCCAAGAGACCCAGTACTTC
CATRGDFVQETQYF
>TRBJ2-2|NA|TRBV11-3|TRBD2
TGTGCCAGCAGCCAACTGGCTAGCGGGCCATCGAACACCGGGGAGCTGTTTTTT
CASSQLASGPSNTGELFF
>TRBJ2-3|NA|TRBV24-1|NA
TGTGCCACCAACCCGGGGAGAGGAAACACAGATACGCAGTATTTT
CATNPGRGNTDTQYF
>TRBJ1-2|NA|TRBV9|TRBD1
TGTGCCAGCAGCGCCGGGGGGACAGGGGGCTTGATGGGCGGCTACACCTTC
CASSAGGTGGLMGGYTF